This paragraph reports one TCR beta chain. This clonotype was seen many times. No cognate antigen has been identified for it. No per-base quality is available; no much larger clone lies one base away. The data belong to a study of neurological immune-mediated disorders (dated by TCRdb to the late 2010s). About the study as a whole: Of the approximately 34 multiple sclerosis patients, about 31 had relapsing-remitting MS and 3 had secondary progressive MS. The cohort was made up of approximately 69 subjects, consisting of around 15 HAM/TSP patients, approximately 35 multiple sclerosis patients and some 20 healthy controls. Peripheral blood TCR-beta repertoires from HTLV-I-associated myelopathy (HAM/TSP) patients, multiple sclerosis patients and healthy controls were compared by UMI-based sequencing. The 90 to 120 TCR-beta libraries covered PBMC samples along with longitudinal samples, technical triplicates, and paired sorted CD4+ and CD8+ T-cell subsets. Broad study findings and their caveats: TCR clonal expansion was highest in HAM/TSP patients and lowest in MS patients, with MS patients falling below even healthy controls. Expanded clones from different subjects shared no identical CDR3 amino acid sequences, which suggests that TCR-beta repertoires were private in all groups. No association of the MS cluster with clinical or MRI features was observed, and the need for larger cohorts was stated by the authors. Repertoires from 18 of 34 MS patients were grouped by phylogenetic analysis into a cluster of related CDR3 sequences, suggesting a possible repertoire-level signature.

Measured from the cysteine to the phenylalanine, the CDR3 is 12 residues long. The CDR3 DNA has 36 bases and is translated from base 1. CDR1 is given as DFQATT and CDR2 as SNEGSKA, both from the germline V gene (reference sequence). V trim: 1 base; J trim: 9 bases; unmatched bases: 2. Unsorted PBMC libraries were generated from 2 million PBMCs stored in RNAlater at -80 °C until RNA extraction. The multiple sclerosis patients were enrolled in a US clinical protocol that used magnetic resonance imaging to evaluate disease progression. Peripheral blood was subjected to Ficoll-Hypaque density gradient centrifugation to isolate PBMCs, which were then cryopreserved in liquid nitrogen. cDNA was synthesized by template-switch 5'RACE using a primer carrying a 10-nucleotide random unique molecular identifier by which each TCR transcript was tagged. Each sequencing run produced over 170 million TCR-beta sequences covering 15-18 subjects. The RNeasy kit was used for extraction of total RNA. TCR-beta VDJ regions were amplified with primers for the TCR constant region and the 5'RACE anchor, using the KAPA Real-time Library Amplification kit. A first PCR added sample indexes and Illumina adaptors, and a second PCR then raised library yield. After Ampure bead purification, the roughly 650 bp TCR product was size-selected on a 2% E-gel SizeSelection system. Before pooling, library quality was checked on a Bioanalyzer, concentration was measured with Qubit, and libraries were quantified with the Kapa Library Quantification kit. Libraries were sequenced paired-end 2 x 150 bp on an Illumina HiSeq 2500. To increase sequence diversity, about 25-31% phiX was spiked into each library pool. The study's processing was this. The UMI-based MiGEC pipeline processed quality-filtered reads and removed over 85% of raw TCR sequences during error correction. IMGT germline references were used for aligning VDJ genes, and each clonotype was defined as a unique CDR3 amino acid sequence together with its V-J genes. Clonal expansion, Shannon diversity and CDR3 relatedness (CalcPairwiseDistances, ClusterSamples) were evaluated with VDJtools, and phylogenetic trees were built with CLCbio workbench. Expanded clones were defined as having at least 8 unique UMIs, based on coefficient-of-variation modelling across technical triplicates. Clones were called with MiXCR by TCRdb after fastp trimmed the public reads at Q25, and only in-frame beta chains were retained. Under each unique CDR3 protein, matching rows form one entry showing the most common genes and DNA. The V and J calls and clone size are TCRdb's, not the authors'. The sample includes about 46,000 distinct CDR3 sequences, with under 2% observed a single time. The ten biggest clones cover under 2.5% of the sample.

Recombination connected TRBV20-1 to TRBJ2-1; 8 central bases correspond to TRBD1. The sample comprised PBMCs. This clonotype was obtained from a woman aged 40 to 50 with multiple sclerosis. CDR3 loop: CSARGRGLEQFF. In nucleotide form, the sequence is TGCAGTGCTAGAGGCAGGGGGCTTGAGCAGTTCTTC.